A single sample is the source of the 23 T cell receptor beta chains below, sequenced in a study of blood T cell repertoires in COVID-19. Assay: immunoSEQ multiplex PCR; the TCRdb copy retains only in-frame clones and omits some. The top ten clones hold approximately 15% of a sample with 250,000 to 350,000 clones, about 80% of them seen once. Sequencing was performed on peripheral blood. These receptors all stem from a person aged 70 to 80 with COVID-19, enrolled during active disease.

The chain couples TRBV20-1 to TRBJ2-7; TRBD2 is a possible D gene (5 bases). The CDR3 contains 10 residues. Germline loops: CDR1 DFQATT, CDR2 SNEGSKA (reference sequence). The CDR3 nucleotides read TGCAGCGTGGGAGCCTACGAGCAGTACTTC. Protein sequence: CSVGAYEQYF.

This rearrangement joins TRBV7-8 to TRBJ2-1, with 9 nucleotides matching TRBD1. CDR3 length equals 15 residues. Germline CDR1 reads SGHVS; CDR2 reads FQNEAQ. V lost 8 bases, J lost 1 base, and 6 bases stayed unmatched. The CDR3 loop reads CASSVGTGSYNEQFF. The CDR3 region has the DNA TGTGCCAGCTCAGTCGGGACAGGGTCCTACAATGAGCAGTTCTTC.

This clone occurred once. Here the CDR3 reads CASSPPGLAGGELFF. The CDR3 region has the DNA TGTGCCAGCAGCCCGCCGGGACTAGCTGGCGGGGAGCTGTTTTTT. The chain is built from TRBV7-9 and TRBJ2-2; 9 bases fit TRBD2. Looked up from germline, CDR1 is SEHNR and CDR2 is FQNEAQ (reference sequence). The CDR3 sequence is 15 residues long. J was trimmed by 7 bases and V by 5 bases; bases with no gene match: 8.

This clone appeared a few times. The chain employs TRBV19 and TRBJ1-5; D remains ambiguous. The CDR3 sequence is 15 residues long. Germline V gives CDR1 LNHDA, CDR2 SQIVND (reference sequence). Deletions cut 5 bases from V and 1 base from J, with 12 bases between. The CDR3 spells CASSPHGESNQPQHF. CDR3 coding DNA: TGTGCCAGTAGTCCCCACGGGGAGAGCAATCAGCCCCAGCATTTT. Variable domain in full (rest from reference TRBV19 and TRBJ1-5): DGGITQSPKYLFRKEGQNVTLSCEQNLNHDAMYWYRQDPGQGLRLIYYSQIVNDFQKGDIAEGYSVSREKKESFPLTVTSAQKNPTAFYLCASSPHGESNQPQHFGDGTRLSIL.

This clone was observed a few times. This chain's CDR3 is CASSMFQGVPREQYF. As DNA, the CDR3 is TGTGCCAGTAGTATGTTTCAGGGCGTACCGCGGGAGCAGTACTTC. This chain uses TRBV19 with TRBJ2-7; possible D gene TRBD1, 5 bases. From germline, CDR1 is LNHDA and CDR2 SQIVND (reference sequence). V dropped 3 bases and J dropped 7 bases, with 19 bases sitting between them. The CDR3 totals 15 residues. Drawing the rest from reference TRBV19 and TRBJ2-7, the complete variable domain is DGGITQSPKYLFRKEGQNVTLSCEQNLNHDAMYWYRQDPGQGLRLIYYSQIVNDFQKGDIAEGYSVSREKKESFPLTVTSAQKNPTAFYLCASSMFQGVPREQYFGPGTRLTVT.

The chain recombines TRBV5-1 with TRBJ2-3; 7 nucleotides line up with TRBD1. Germline V gives CDR1 SGHRS, CDR2 YFSETQ. The CDR3 spans 15 residues. Trimming at V came to 0 bases and at J to 1 base, leaving 2 bases not matched to a gene. The CDR3 sequence: CASSLEGAGTDTQYF. The DNA for the CDR3 is TGCGCCAGCAGCTTGGAGGGGGCCGGCACAGATACGCAGTATTTT.

The chain employs TRBV18 and TRBJ1-1; D gene ambiguous. Deletions cut 3 bases from V and 1 base from J, with 6 bases between. This CDR3 contains 13 residues. Germline V lookup: CDR1 KGHSH, CDR2 LQKENI. DNA for the CDR3: TGTGCCAGCTCACCGAGGCAGAACACTGAAGCTTTCTTT. Amino acids: CASSPRQNTEAFF.

The gene calls are TRBV7-2 and TRBJ1-2; TRBD1 might be the D (6 bases). Germline CDR1 is SGHTA and CDR2 is FQGNSA. The germline V and J ends were trimmed by 2 bases and 8 bases, with 15 bases remaining between them. The CDR3 contains 14 residues. CDR3 protein: CASSLRGIDRGYTF. In DNA, the CDR3 is TGTGCCAGCAGCTTACGCGGCATCGACAGGGGCTACACCTTC.

This chain links TRBV19 with TRBJ2-7, with 11 bases aligning to TRBD1. CDR3 length equals 15 residues. J gave up 1 base and V 6 bases, and 5 bases lay outside the gene matches. CDR1 and CDR2 from the germline V gene are LNHDA and SQIVND (reference sequence). The CDR3 here is CASSAGTGGSYEQYF. The CDR3 region has the DNA TGTGCCAGTAGCGCCGGGACAGGGGGTTCCTACGAGCAGTACTTC.

This chain uses TRBV28 with TRBJ2-7; the D gene is possibly TRBD1 (5 bases). Trimming removed 7 bases at V and 0 bases at J, with 13 bases between. CDR3 length equals 14 residues. CDR1 MDHEN and CDR2 SYDVKM come from the germline V gene. CDR3 protein: CASIKPQGSYEQYF. The CDR3 DNA reads as TGTGCCAGCATCAAACCCCAGGGCTCCTACGAGCAGTACTTC.

This clone was seen once. The chain has TRBV5-1 and TRBJ1-3; D might be TRBD1 (5 bases). The V gene lost 0 bases and the J gene lost 0 bases, with 7 bases spanning the gap. This CDR3 has 15 amino acids. The V gene's germline CDR1 is SGHRS and CDR2 YFSETQ. CDR3 residues: CASSLDRISGNTIYF. The CDR3 DNA is TGCGCCAGCAGCTTGGACAGGATCTCTGGAAACACCATATATTTT.

V is TRBV4-3 and J is TRBJ1-2; possible D gene TRBD1, 6 bases. V lost 0 bases and J 4 bases, leaving 18 bases between the germline ends. The CDR3 consists of 17 residues. The germline V gene encodes CDR1 LGHNA and CDR2 YSLEER. The CDR3: CASSQDWARGSGYGYTF. The CDR3, as DNA: TGCGCCAGCAGCCAAGATTGGGCCAGGGGCTCAGGCTATGGCTACACCTTC.

V gene TRBV28 combines with J gene TRBJ2-7; 7 bases map to TRBD2. Trimming at V came to 10 bases and at J to 2 bases, leaving 11 bases not matched to a gene. Germline-derived CDR1 and CDR2 are MDHEN and SYDVKM. This CDR3 is built from 14 residues. CDR3 loop: CAIGGERGPYEQYF. DNA for the CDR3: TGTGCCATCGGAGGGGAGCGGGGACCCTACGAGCAGTACTTC. Full variable domain (outside the CDR3, taken from reference TRBV28 and TRBJ2-7): DVKVTQSSRYLVKRTGEKVFLECVQDMDHENMFWYRQDPGLGLRLIYFSYDVKMKEKGDIPEGYSVSREKKERFSLILESASTNQTSMYLCAIGGERGPYEQYFGPGTRLTVT.

The rearrangement joins TRBV11-3 to TRBJ2-7; 7 nucleotides line up with TRBD2. J was trimmed by 5 bases and V by 5 bases; bases with no gene match: 3. Germline V gene data show CDR1 as SGHNT and CDR2 as YENEEA. The CDR3 has 12 residues. The CDR3 loop reads CASSQRGDEQYF. DNA of the CDR3: TGTGCCAGCAGCCAGCGGGGAGACGAGCAGTACTTC.

The chain carries TRBV12-3 or TRBV12-4 and TRBJ1-5; TRBD1 aligns across 7 bases. With 5 bases clipped from V and 11 bases from J, the junction kept 9 bases outside the gene matches. The CDR3 spans 13 residues. The CDR3 nucleotides read TGTGCCAGCAGTCCTAGACAGGGTTTGACCCAGCATTTT. Protein sequence: CASSPRQGLTQHF.

The gene calls are TRBV7-6 and TRBJ2-2; TRBD2 matches at 8 bases. V was clipped by 3 bases and J by 5 bases; unmatched bases: 11. This CDR3 is built from 17 residues. Germline loops: CDR1 SGHVS, CDR2 FNYEAQ. The CDR3 nucleotides are TGTGCCAGCAGCTTCAGTAGCGGGGTCCCGTTGACCGGGGAGCTGTTTTTT. Its protein is CASSFSSGVPLTGELFF.

The rearrangement joins TRBV7-9 to TRBJ1-2, with D perhaps matching TRBD1 (6 bases). The ends were cut back, 1 base at V and 4 bases at J, with 10 bases in the middle. Germline loops: CDR1 SEHNR, CDR2 FQNEAQ (reference sequence). This CDR3 contains 14 residues. The CDR3 bases are TGTGCCAGCAGCTTAGAGGACAGAATCTATGGCTACACCTTC. Its translation is CASSLEDRIYGYTF.

V is TRBV19 and J is TRBJ2-1; D call uncertain. Germline loops: CDR1 LNHDA, CDR2 SQIVND (reference sequence). The CDR3 is made up of 15 amino acids. The ends were cut back, 3 bases at V and 2 bases at J, with 11 bases in the middle. CDR3 residues: CASSIPGRTYNEQFF. Written as DNA, the CDR3 is TGTGCCAGTAGTATTCCAGGAAGGACCTACAATGAGCAGTTCTTC.

The V and J genes are TRBV11-2 and TRBJ2-1; perhaps TRBD2 as D (5 bases). The V gene lost 4 bases and the J gene lost 1 base, with 8 bases spanning the gap. The CDR3 length is 14 residues. From germline, CDR1 is SGHAT and CDR2 FQNNGV. In nucleotides, the CDR3 is TGTGCCAGCAGCTCCCCGGGGTCCTACAATGAGCAGTTCTTC. Protein sequence: CASSSPGSYNEQFF.

In the case of this clone: Other nucleotide sequences in the sample specify the same CDR3. The chain uses TRBV28 and TRBJ1-2; no definite D call. V lost 2 bases to trimming and J lost 2 bases, with 3 bases between them. Per the germline V gene, CDR1 is MDHEN and CDR2 is SYDVKM. The CDR3 runs 12 residues. CDR3 sequence: CASSLSNYGYTF. Here the CDR3 DNA reads TGTGCCAGCAGTTTAAGCAACTATGGCTACACCTTC.

V and J are TRBV19 and TRBJ1-2; TRBD1 aligns across 10 bases. V lost 1 base, J lost 5 bases, and 7 bases stayed unmatched. The CDR3 is made up of 16 amino acids. The V gene's germline CDR1 is LNHDA and CDR2 SQIVND (reference sequence). DNA for the CDR3: TGTGCCAGTAGTATAGTCGAGACAGGGGGCGATTATGGCTACACCTTC. This gives the protein CASSIVETGGDYGYTF.

V is TRBV9 and J is TRBJ1-2, with D perhaps matching TRBD1 (6 bases). This CDR3 comprises 15 residues. CDR1 is SGDLS, CDR2 YYNGEE, per germline. Deletions cut 1 base from V and 4 bases from J, with 14 bases between. The CDR3 protein is CASSVTGGRGYGYTF. CDR3 coding DNA: TGTGCCAGCAGCGTAACGGGGGGGCGCGGCTATGGCTACACCTTC.

The chain carries TRBV27 and TRBJ2-7, with a weak D call TRBD1 (7 bases). The germline V and J ends were trimmed by 8 bases and 3 bases, with 20 bases remaining between them. This CDR3 is built from 15 residues. Germline V gene lookup returns CDR1 MNHEY and CDR2 SMNVEV (reference sequence). The CDR3 loop reads CASQTGRLGNYEQYF. Written as DNA, the CDR3 is TGTGCCAGCCAGACAGGGAGGTTGGGAAACTACGAGCAGTACTTC.